Below are 2 T cell receptor beta chains sequenced from a single sample in a study of blood T cell repertoires in COVID-19. Using immunoSEQ multiplex PCR, the repertoire was profiled, and TCRdb retains in-frame clones only, with some absent. The sample holds some 100,000 clones, roughly 80% seen once. Sequenced: peripheral blood. The source is a woman between 65 and 79 years old with acute or convalescent COVID-19.

The table lists this clone with a count of one. The rearrangement uses TRBV5-1 and TRBJ2-3, with TRBD1 identical over 7 bases. The germline CDR1 and CDR2 sequences are SGHRS and YFSETQ. This CDR3 contains 14 residues. The V and J ends lost 2 bases and 3 bases, in that order; junction bases with no gene match: 3. The CDR3 sequence: CASSLRQGTDTQYF. Here the CDR3 DNA reads TGCGCCAGCAGCTTACGACAGGGAACAGATACGCAGTATTTT.

The rearrangement joins TRBV15 to TRBJ1-5; 9 bases are a match to TRBD1. CDR1 is LNHNV and CDR2 is YYDKDF in the germline V gene (reference sequence). CDR3 length: 15 residues. Trimming took 3 bases from V and 7 from J; bases not matched to a gene: 7. The CDR3 region is CATSRIQGAGQPQHF. In DNA, the CDR3 is TGTGCCACCAGCAGGATACAGGGGGCCGGGCAGCCCCAGCATTTT. Together with reference TRBV15 and TRBJ1-5, the CDR3 gives the full variable domain: DAMVIQNPRYQVTQFGKPVTLSCSQTLNHNVMYWYQQKSSQAPKLLFHYYDKDFNNEADTPDNFQSRRPNTSFCFLDIRSPGLGDTAMYLCATSRIQGAGQPQHFGDGTRLSIL.